The 13 T cell receptor beta chains in this list originate from one sample, sequenced in a study of T cells after yellow fever vaccination. Using its own MiXCR run on the 5' RACE reads, TCRdb lists one record per CDR3 protein. This sample yields some 240,000 distinct CDR3 sequences, of which about 3% are seen a single time; 2.5% to 3.5% belongs to the top ten. Specimen: CD4+ T cells sorted from PBMCs, collected 10 days after the yellow fever booster vaccination. These TCRs come from a man younger than 35 who received the YFV17D yellow fever vaccine.

This sequence joins TRBV5-5 and TRBJ2-1; weak D call: TRBD2 (6 bases). The CDR3 runs to 14 residues. Per the germline V gene, CDR1 is SGHKS and CDR2 is YYEKEE (reference sequence). The V and J ends lost 5 bases and 6 bases respectively, with 15 bases between them. The CDR3 DNA reads TGTGCCAGCAGAGAGGGACTCTCATTCAATGAGCAGTTCTTC. It encodes CASREGLSFNEQFF. The whole variable domain, filled in from reference TRBV5-5 and TRBJ2-1, reads DAGVTQSPTHLIKTRGQQVTLRCSPISGHKSVSWYQQVLGQGPQFIFQYYEKEERGRGNFPDRFSARQFPNYSSELNVNALLLGDSALYLCASREGLSFNEQFFGPGTRLTVL.

This clonotype was counted only a few times. In nucleotides, the CDR3 is TGTGCCAGCAGTTACTCACAGGGGTTCTCCTACGAGCAGTACTTC. Its protein is CASSYSQGFSYEQYF. The chain employs TRBV6-5 and TRBJ2-7; 7 positions match TRBD1. CDR3 size: 15 residues. Germline trimming cut 0 bases from V and 0 bases from J; bases unmatched to any gene: 2. The germline V gene has CDR1 MNHEY and CDR2 SVGAGI.

This clonotype came up a few times. The J gene is TRBJ2-3, the V gene TRBV7-2, with D unresolved. The CDR3 extends over 15 amino acids. Germline V gives CDR1 SGHTA, CDR2 FQGNSA. V was shortened by 2 bases and J by 0 bases, with 9 bases between the two germline ends. CDR3 coding DNA: TGTGCCAGCAGCTTACGGTCACCTAGCACAGATACGCAGTATTTT. Protein product: CASSLRSPSTDTQYF.

This clonotype appeared many times. The chain is built from TRBV12-3 or TRBV12-4 and TRBJ1-5; a possible D gene is TRBD1 (5 bases). CDR3 size: 15 residues. Trimming stripped 3 bases from V and 4 bases from J, with 13 bases between. In nucleotides, the CDR3 is TGTGCCAGCAGTTTCCGGGACGGAGCGAATCAGCCCCAGCATTTT. This translates into CASSFRDGANQPQHF.

This clonotype was observed a handful of times. The CDR3 reads CSARQGAANEKLFF. The CDR3 bases are TGCAGTGCTAGACAGGGGGCTGCTAATGAAAAACTGTTTTTT. The chain recombines TRBV20-1 with TRBJ1-4, with 8 nucleotides matching TRBD1. Germline assignment: CDR1 DFQATT and CDR2 SNEGSKA (reference sequence). The CDR3 spans 14 residues. The V gene end was trimmed by 2 bases and the J gene end by 3 bases; junction bases not matched to a gene: 2.

The chain combines TRBV18 with TRBJ2-7; no definite D call. CDR1 is KGHSH and CDR2 is LQKENI in the germline V gene. V was shortened by 2 bases and J by 4 bases, with 12 bases between the two germline ends. The CDR3 has 14 amino acids. Written as DNA, the CDR3 is TGTGCCAGCTCACCAAGACGCGAGGTTTACGAGCAGTACTTC. Translation: CASSPRREVYEQYF.

This chain uses TRBV4-3 with TRBJ2-1, with 12 bases aligning to TRBD2. Germline V gives CDR1 LGHNA, CDR2 YSLEER. V trimming: 0 bases; J trimming: 0 bases; junction bases outside the gene matches: 6. CDR3 length: 19 residues. CDR3 residues: CASSQDWLAGGTSYNEQFF. CDR3 DNA: TGCGCCAGCAGCCAAGATTGGCTAGCGGGGGGGACCTCCTACAATGAGCAGTTCTTC.

The sample holds a few counts of this clonotype. The chain links TRBV11-2 to TRBJ2-5; TRBD2 matches at 8 bases. V shed 1 base, J shed 6 bases, and the junction held 10 bases outside the gene matches. Germline CDR1 is SGHAT and CDR2 is FQNNGV. The CDR3 runs to 16 residues. The CDR3 loop is CASSLVGGGTLKTQYF. CDR3 coding DNA: TGTGCCAGCAGCTTAGTCGGCGGGGGGACATTGAAGACCCAGTACTTC.

This clonotype was detected once. The V call is TRBV5-1, the J call TRBJ1-4; 12 bases line up with TRBD1. V was pared by 4 bases and J by 7 bases, with 5 bases of the junction left unmatched. The CDR3 sequence is 15 residues long. CDR1 and CDR2 from the germline V gene are SGHRS and YFSETQ. The DNA of the CDR3 is TGCGCCAGCAGCGCTGGGACAGGGGGCTTTGAAAAACTGTTTTTT. This gives the protein CASSAGTGGFEKLFF.

This clonotype was seen only a few times. V gene TRBV6-6 combines with J gene TRBJ1-2; no definite D call. V was shortened by 11 bases and J by 5 bases, with 18 bases between the two germline ends. CDR3 length equals 13 residues. The germline V gene encodes CDR1 MNHNY and CDR2 SVGAGI (reference sequence). CDR3 loop: CAAREAGDYGYTF. The DNA for the CDR3 is TGTGCCGCCCGGGAGGCAGGCGATTATGGCTACACCTTC.

This clonotype has a handful of counts. The chain has TRBV19 and TRBJ1-5; D ambiguous. This CDR3 spans 11 amino acids. Germline CDR1 LNHDA, CDR2 SQIVND (reference sequence). V was cut by 3 bases and J by 9 bases, with 6 bases left in between. For the CDR3, the DNA is TGTGCCAGTAGTATCGGCTCGCCCCAGCATTTT. Translating gives CASSIGSPQHF.

J is TRBJ2-3 and V is TRBV7-3; either TRBD1 or TRBD2 may fit D (6 bases each). CDR1 is SGHTA, CDR2 FQGTGA, per germline. Between the trimmed V and J ends, which lost 2 bases and 2 bases, there was a span of 11 bases. The CDR3 is 15 amino acids. The CDR3 loop is CASSLWGAPTDTQYF. The DNA for the CDR3 is TGTGCCAGCAGCTTATGGGGGGCCCCCACAGATACGCAGTATTTT.

This clonotype was observed a few times. The V and J genes are TRBV3-1 and TRBJ1-4; D unclear. Trimming left V 4 bases short and J 10 bases short, with 16 bases between. The V gene's germline CDR1 is LGHDT and CDR2 YNNKEL (reference sequence). The CDR3 is made up of 14 amino acids. CDR3 amino acids: CASSPPWRGGKLFF. CDR3 DNA: TGTGCCAGCAGCCCCCCGTGGCGGGGAGGAAAACTGTTTTTT.